This T cell receptor (beta chain) was profiled in a study of cytomegalovirus exposure and HLA in healthy donors. Whole-study results and caveats: According to reports, the classifier identified cytomegalovirus status with high specificity and sensitivity. One cluster of highly shared sequence variants probably arose as a sequencing artifact.

In the case of this clone: Its target is unknown.

13 Jbeta primers and 60 Vbeta primers were used for the PCR. Assay used: immunoSEQ multiplex PCR; TCRdb lists only in-frame clones, some missing. The sample consists of approximately 200,000 clones, roughly four fifths of them appearing once. Per the germline V gene, CDR1 is SEHNR and CDR2 is FQNEAQ (reference sequence). J gave up 1 base and V 5 bases, and 9 bases lay outside the gene matches. The CDR3 spans 16 residues. The TCR sequence derives from a girl aged 2-9 years in good health and CMV-seronegative. Material for sequencing was PBMCs. The chain is built from TRBV7-9 and TRBJ2-5; 8 nucleotides line up with TRBD2. The DNA for the CDR3 is TGTGCCAGCAGCCCGAGGGCGGGGGGCCCCCAAGAGACCCAGTACTTC. Amino acid sequence: CASSPRAGGPQETQYF.